The 11 T cell receptor beta chains given below trace back to one sample, sequenced in a study of OX40 agonist ivuxolimab in advanced cancers. Assay used: immunoSEQ multiplex PCR; TCRdb lists only in-frame clones, some missing. The data contain roughly 42,000 clones, around 85% of them singletons. The material sequenced was CD4+ or CD8+ T cells sorted from blood, taken in a trial of the OX40 agonist ivuxolimab. The receptors were gathered from an adult with an advanced solid tumor such as melanoma, head and neck, liver or kidney cancer.

The chain joins TRBV11-3 to TRBJ2-6, with D unresolved. The CDR3 length is 15 residues. Between the trimmed V and J ends, which lost 0 bases and 0 bases, there was a span of 3 bases. The germline CDR1 and CDR2 sequences are SGHNT and YENEEA. CDR3 bases: TGTGCCAGCAGCTTAGACGGCTCTGGGGCCAACGTCCTGACTTTC. It specifies CASSLDGSGANVLTF.

This chain joins TRBV27 and TRBJ2-6; no clear D gene. The V gene lost 6 bases and the J gene lost 1 base, with 10 bases spanning the gap. The CDR3 extends over 15 amino acids. Germline CDR1 is MNHEY and CDR2 is SMNVEV (reference sequence). The CDR3 is CASSPTVSGANVLTF. The DNA for the CDR3 is TGTGCCAGCAGCCCAACAGTATCTGGGGCCAACGTCCTGACTTTC.

The chain links TRBV5-4 to TRBJ2-5, with 9 bases lining up with TRBD2. The CDR3 loop spans 15 amino acids. J was trimmed by 7 bases and V by 0 bases; bases with no gene match: 7. CDR1 is SGHNT and CDR2 is YYREEE in the germline V gene (reference sequence). The CDR3 region is CASSLGGGAVGTQYF. The CDR3 nucleotides are TGTGCCAGCAGCTTGGGCGGGGGGGCAGTCGGGACCCAGTACTTC.

The chain couples TRBV13 to TRBJ1-2; D is unresolved. Between the trimmed V and J ends, which lost 4 bases and 2 bases, there was a span of 5 bases. In germline, CDR1 is PRHDT, CDR2 FYEKMQ (reference sequence). CDR3 length: 12 amino acids. CDR3 DNA sequence: TGTGCCAGCAGCTCCGGGAACTATGGCTACACCTTC. Protein product: CASSSGNYGYTF. Based on the CDR3 plus reference TRBV13 and TRBJ1-2, the full variable domain is AAGVIQSPRHLIKEKRETATLKCYPIPRHDTVYWYQQGPGQDPQFLISFYEKMQSDKGSIPDRFSAQQFSDYHSELNMSSLELGDSALYFCASSSGNYGYTFGSGTRLTVV.

The rearrangement links TRBV7-9 to TRBJ2-5; unclear D gene. The CDR3 is 12 amino acids. V was pared by 6 bases and J by 5 bases, with 10 bases between. The germline V gene has CDR1 SEHNR and CDR2 FQNEAQ (reference sequence). The CDR3 spells CASRGFAETQYF. The CDR3 DNA reads as TGTGCCAGCAGGGGTTTCGCGGAGACCCAGTACTTC.

The chain recombines TRBV28 with TRBJ2-5; the D is unclear. Germline CDR1 MDHEN, CDR2 SYDVKM. The CDR3 has 14 residues. Deletions cut 0 bases from V and 0 bases from J, with 5 bases between. The CDR3 DNA is TGTGCCAGCAGTTTATGGGCCAACCAAGAGACCCAGTACTTC. Translation: CASSLWANQETQYF. Using reference TRBV28 and TRBJ2-5 for the parts outside the CDR3, the full variable domain is DVKVTQSSRYLVKRTGEKVFLECVQDMDHENMFWYRQDPGLGLRLIYFSYDVKMKEKGDIPEGYSVSREKKERFSLILESASTNQTSMYLCASSLWANQETQYFGPGTRLLVL.

The chain combines TRBV6-1 with TRBJ1-1, with 9 bases matching TRBD1. Germline V gene lookup returns CDR1 MNHNS and CDR2 SASEGT. Unmatched junction bases numbered 8, after V lost 7 bases and J lost 5 bases. There are 14 residues in the CDR3. The CDR3 nucleotides read TGTGCCAGCAATCCGACAGGGGGTGGAACTGAAGCTTTCTTT. This sequence encodes CASNPTGGGTEAFF.

This chain links TRBV29-1 with TRBJ1-2; D is unresolved. Germline lookup yields CDR1 SQVTM and CDR2 ANQGSEA. V lost 2 bases to trimming and J lost 2 bases, with 9 bases between them. The CDR3 has 13 residues. The CDR3 nucleotides are TGCAGCGTTGAACACAGTCTAAACTATGGCTACACCTTC. Translation gives CSVEHSLNYGYTF.

A single count supports this clone. V is TRBV29-1 and J is TRBJ2-3; D tentatively fits TRBD1 or TRBD2 (5 bases each). The germline CDR1 and CDR2 sequences are SQVTM and ANQGSEA. V dropped 6 bases and J dropped 0 bases, with 16 bases sitting between them. There are 15 residues in the CDR3. The CDR3 region is CSVSGTTSSTDTQYF. The CDR3 DNA follows: TGCAGCGTCTCAGGGACCACTTCTAGCACAGATACGCAGTATTTT.

This clone was picked up a small number of times. The gene calls are TRBV10-2 and TRBJ2-7; 14 bases map to TRBD2. Germline values: CDR1 WSHSY, CDR2 SAAADI. The CDR3 length is 17 residues. V lost 8 bases, J lost 0 bases, and 9 bases stayed unmatched. DNA of the CDR3: TGCGCCAGCTATGGGACTAGCGGGGGCGAAAGCTCCTACGAGCAGTACGTC. The encoded protein is CASYGTSGGESSYEQYV.

The chain carries TRBV9 and TRBJ2-1; 10 positions match TRBD2. The length of the CDR3 is 17 residues. V was pared by 3 bases and J by 3 bases, with 9 bases of the junction left unmatched. Germline V CDR1 and CDR2: SGDLS, YYNGEE. Here the CDR3 DNA reads TGTGCCAGCAGCGGCCTAGAGCGGGAGGGCCGCTACAATGAGCAGTTCTTC. This encodes CASSGLEREGRYNEQFF.